This TCR beta chain was sequenced during a study of control samples from healthy donors and cancer patients (TCRdb year 2020). To prepare the library, the immunoSEQ multiplex PCR assay was applied. The immuneACCESS repertoire file appears here via TCRdb, limited to in-frame rearrangements. These files lack a portion of the clones; in checked studies, under half of the deficit traces to unresolved V genes, and the cause of the others is not known. The sample table lists more than 30,000 clones, approximately 94% of them with a count of one. The top ten hold roughly 6.7% of the sample. On this clone: Its antigen target is currently unknown. No quality values exist for individual bases; no much larger clone is one base distant.

Reading from cysteine to phenylalanine, the CDR3 counts 13 amino acids. Just CDR3 DNA is preserved here, 39 bases in frame from base 1. V has 6 bases trimmed and J has 2 bases trimmed; junction bases matching no gene number 1. Based on the germline V gene, the CDR1 and CDR2 sequences are SNHLY and FYNNEI. The rearranged segments are TRBV2 and TRBJ1-1; 9 nucleotides in the junction match TRBD1. Sequences were obtained from blood. This TCR was recovered from a man in his sixties in good health. The nucleotide sequence is TGTGCCAGCAGGGGACAGGGTAACACTGAAGCTTTCTTT. The resulting protein is CASRGQGNTEAFF.